The 24 T cell receptor beta chains given below trace back to one sample, sequenced in a study of T cells expressing NK-cell markers. One entry per CDR3 protein, without DNA, is what TCRdb gives after re-calling the 5' RACE reads. Listed are roughly 390,000 distinct CDR3 sequences; about 10% falls within the top ten. The sequenced sample consisted of blood T cells: a sorted CD56 or NKG2C T cell subset, CD4+ or CD8+ T cells, or bulk PBMC T cells (not recorded which). Receptors originate from a woman between 50 and 59 years old in good health.

The chain uses TRBV29-1 and TRBJ2-1; without DNA, the TCRdb call of TRBD2 cannot be checked. Looked up from germline, CDR1 is SQVTM and CDR2 is ANQGSEA. CDR3 size: 15 residues. This CDR3 is CSVSLASGRFNEQFF.

The chain combines TRBV27 with TRBJ1-6. The germline CDR1 and CDR2 sequences are MNHEY and SMNVEV (reference sequence). The CDR3 is made up of 17 amino acids. The CDR3: CASSLSGGTYTNSPLHF.

V is TRBV3-1 and J is TRBJ2-7; TCRdb outputs TRBD1, but without DNA this stays unchecked. Germline CDR1 LGHDT, CDR2 YNNKEL (reference sequence). CDR3 length: 15 residues. This CDR3 reads CASSPSGTGIHEQYF.

The chain employs TRBV24-1 and TRBJ2-3; absent DNA, TCRdb's TRBD1 call cannot be checked. The CDR3 extends over 15 amino acids. The germline V gene has CDR1 KGHDR and CDR2 SFDVKD. CDR3: CATSDLVQGTDTQYF.

This chain links TRBV2 with TRBJ1-5; the D gene TCRdb calls, TRBD1, cannot be checked with no DNA. Germline CDR1 reads SNHLY; CDR2 reads FYNNEI. The CDR3 has 14 residues. CDR3 protein: CASSPDRAGQPQHF. The complete variable domain, with remaining parts taken from reference TRBV2 and TRBJ1-5, reads EPEVTQTPSHQVTQMGQEVILRCVPISNHLYFYWYRQILGQKVEFLVSFYNNEISEKSEIFDDQFSVERPDGSNFTLKIRSTKLEDSAMYFCASSPDRAGQPQHFGDGTRLSIL.

This chain connects TRBV15 to TRBJ2-3; TCRdb indicates TRBD2, and absent DNA this call remains unverified. Germline assignment: CDR1 LNHNV and CDR2 YYDKDF (reference sequence). The CDR3 extends over 19 amino acids. The CDR3 here is CATSRESGIGARSTDTQYF.

This sequence joins TRBV4-2 and TRBJ1-1; TCRdb's D gene call, TRBD1, goes unchecked for lack of DNA. The CDR3 is 12 residues long. Germline CDR1 LGHNA, CDR2 YNFKEQ. CDR3 residues: CASRRDRDRAFF.

The J gene is TRBJ2-3, the V gene TRBV20-1; TCRdb lists TRBD2, though no DNA is available to test this call. Germline-derived CDR1 and CDR2 are DFQATT and SNEGSKA (reference sequence). This CDR3 has 14 amino acids. CDR3: CSAPLAGVGDTQYF.

This chain connects TRBV5-1 to TRBJ2-7; with no DNA, the TCRdb D assignment of TRBD2 cannot be verified. This CDR3 contains 15 residues. Per germline, CDR1 SGHRS and CDR2 YFSETQ. CDR3 sequence: CASWDSGLRGSEQYF.

This chain joins TRBV7-9 and TRBJ1-1. The CDR3 is 13 residues long. Germline CDR1 reads SEHNR; CDR2 reads FQNEAQ (reference sequence). The CDR3 loop reads CAGTQSGGTEAFF.

V and J are TRBV11-2 and TRBJ2-2; checking the TCRdb D call of TRBD2 is not possible without DNA. The CDR3 is made up of 16 amino acids. Germline loops: CDR1 SGHAT, CDR2 FQNNGV. The CDR3: CASVHPRGPRTGELFF.

CDR3 region: CASRDTGELFF. The chain carries TRBV6-5 and TRBJ2-2. Germline V gene lookup returns CDR1 MNHEY and CDR2 SVGAGI. The CDR3 is 11 amino acids.

The chain combines TRBV6-5 with TRBJ2-1; TCRdb reports TRBD2, a call that lacks DNA to check it against. Germline assignment: CDR1 MNHEY and CDR2 SVGAGI. The length of the CDR3 is 14 residues. The CDR3 reads CASSSLAGESEQFF.

The chain couples TRBV5-5 to TRBJ2-1; TCRdb calls TRBD2, which cannot be checked without DNA. This CDR3 contains 11 residues. Per the germline V gene, CDR1 is SGHKS and CDR2 is YYEKEE (reference sequence). The CDR3 sequence: CASSAGTSKFF.

V and J are TRBV20-1 and TRBJ2-1; TCRdb reports TRBD2, a call that lacks DNA to check it against. Germline values: CDR1 DFQATT, CDR2 SNEGSKA (reference sequence). This CDR3 has 12 amino acids. The CDR3 reads CSARRLASEQFF.

The genes are TRBV10-3 and TRBJ2-1; TCRdb lists TRBD2, though no DNA is available to test this call. The CDR3 has 12 residues. CDR1 and CDR2 (germline): ENHRY, SYGVKD. The CDR3 here is CAIRRLAHEQFF.

The chain recombines TRBV6-1 with TRBJ2-3; TCRdb's D call, TRBD1, is unchecked because there is no DNA. The CDR3 runs to 16 residues. Per germline, CDR1 MNHNS and CDR2 SASEGT. CDR3 in amino acids: CASESSGGQGSDTQYF.

This sequence joins TRBV7-9 and TRBJ2-4; TCRdb outputs TRBD2, but without DNA this stays unchecked. This CDR3 has 14 residues. Germline loops: CDR1 SEHNR, CDR2 FQNEAQ (reference sequence). CDR3: CASSFEDSGDIQYF.

The chain combines TRBV11-3 with TRBJ2-1. Per the germline V gene, CDR1 is SGHNT and CDR2 is YENEEA. CDR3 length equals 16 residues. The CDR3 reads CASSLAPTLTYNEQFF.

The rearrangement joins TRBV14 to TRBJ2-3; the D gene TCRdb calls, TRBD2, cannot be checked with no DNA. From germline, CDR1 is SGHDN and CDR2 FVKESK. The CDR3 is made up of 15 amino acids. The CDR3 sequence: CASSQVGGRTRPQYF.

This chain joins TRBV5-1 and TRBJ2-2. CDR3 length: 15 amino acids. Germline CDR1 is SGHRS and CDR2 is YFSETQ. CDR3 protein: CASSLAVRYPGELFF. Filled out from reference TRBV5-1 and TRBJ2-2, the complete variable domain reads KAGVTQTPRYLIKTRGQQVTLSCSPISGHRSVSWYQQTPGQGLQFLFEYFSETQRNKGNFPGRFSGRQFSNSRSEMNVSTLELGDSALYLCASSLAVRYPGELFFGEGSRLTVL.

The V gene is TRBV5-6, the J gene TRBJ1-1; the D call from TCRdb, TRBD1, cannot be confirmed without DNA. The CDR3 has 15 amino acids. Germline-derived CDR1 and CDR2 are SGHDT and YYEEEE. CDR3 amino acids: CASSLAGQGNTEAFF.

This sequence joins TRBV7-6 and TRBJ2-3; TCRdb's D call of TRBD2 is untestable without DNA. The germline V gene has CDR1 SGHVS and CDR2 FNYEAQ. This CDR3 region has 15 residues. The CDR3 spells CASSLLASGTDTQYF. The full variable domain, completed using reference TRBV7-6 and TRBJ2-3, is GAGVSQSPRYKVTKRGQDVALRCDPISGHVSLYWYRQALGQGPEFLTYFNYEAQQDKSGLPNDRFSAERPEGSISTLTIQRTEQRDSAMYRCASSLLASGTDTQYFGPGTRLTVL.

This CDR3 reads CASSWTSALDTQYF. The V call is TRBV5-1, the J call TRBJ2-3; no DNA is available, so the TRBD2 call from TCRdb remains unchecked. The germline V gene has CDR1 SGHRS and CDR2 YFSETQ. This CDR3 is built from 14 residues. The whole variable domain, remainder taken from reference TRBV5-1 and TRBJ2-3, is KAGVTQTPRYLIKTRGQQVTLSCSPISGHRSVSWYQQTPGQGLQFLFEYFSETQRNKGNFPGRFSGRQFSNSRSEMNVSTLELGDSALYLCASSWTSALDTQYFGPGTRLTVL.